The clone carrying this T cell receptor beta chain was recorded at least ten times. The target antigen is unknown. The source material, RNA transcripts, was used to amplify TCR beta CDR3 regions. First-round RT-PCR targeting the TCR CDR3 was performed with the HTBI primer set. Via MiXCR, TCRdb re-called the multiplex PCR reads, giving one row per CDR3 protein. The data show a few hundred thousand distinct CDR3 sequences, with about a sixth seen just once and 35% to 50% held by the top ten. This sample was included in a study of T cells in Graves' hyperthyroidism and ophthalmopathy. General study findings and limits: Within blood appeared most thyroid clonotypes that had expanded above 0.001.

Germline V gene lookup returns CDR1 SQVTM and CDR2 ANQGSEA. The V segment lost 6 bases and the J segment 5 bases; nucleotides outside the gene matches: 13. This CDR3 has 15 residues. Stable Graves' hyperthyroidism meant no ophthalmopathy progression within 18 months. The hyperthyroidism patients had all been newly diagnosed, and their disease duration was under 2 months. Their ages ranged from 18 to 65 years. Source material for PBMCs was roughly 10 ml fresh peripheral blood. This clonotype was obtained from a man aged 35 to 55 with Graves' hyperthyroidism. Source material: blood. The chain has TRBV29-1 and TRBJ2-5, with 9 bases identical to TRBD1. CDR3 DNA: TGCAGCGTCGGAGACAGGGGGTGGGAAGGGGAGACCCAGTACTTC. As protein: CSVGDRGWEGETQYF.